This T cell receptor (beta chain) was identified during a study of T cells in Graves' hyperthyroidism and ophthalmopathy. General observations from the study: It was a median about 7.1 months before onset that the model predicted ophthalmopathy.

Diagnoses rested on clinical symptoms, serum thyroxine and TRAb, thyroid ultrasound and orbital computed tomography. This sample holds PBMCs from roughly 10 ml fresh peripheral blood. The CDR3 length is 15 residues. From germline, CDR1 is SGHRS and CDR2 YFSETQ. This clonotype has only a few counts. The target antigen is unknown. The junction differs from germline at one of its ends, possibly a read error. RNA transcripts gave rise to amplified TCR beta CDR3 regions. The TCR CDR3 was amplified in a first-round RT-PCR using the HTBI primer set. TCRdb analysed the multiplex PCR reads with MiXCR anew, one entry per CDR3 protein. The sample has fewer than 400,000 distinct CDR3 sequences; around 14% are singletons.

The chain links TRBV5-1 to TRBJ2-1; the D is unclear. The clonotype originates from a young woman with Graves' hyperthyroidism that later progressed to Graves' ophthalmopathy. Sequences were obtained from blood. DNA for the CDR3: TGTGCCAGCAGCAATGAAGAGGTGTCCTACAATGAGCAGTTCTTC. Encoded protein: CASSNEEVSYNEQFF.